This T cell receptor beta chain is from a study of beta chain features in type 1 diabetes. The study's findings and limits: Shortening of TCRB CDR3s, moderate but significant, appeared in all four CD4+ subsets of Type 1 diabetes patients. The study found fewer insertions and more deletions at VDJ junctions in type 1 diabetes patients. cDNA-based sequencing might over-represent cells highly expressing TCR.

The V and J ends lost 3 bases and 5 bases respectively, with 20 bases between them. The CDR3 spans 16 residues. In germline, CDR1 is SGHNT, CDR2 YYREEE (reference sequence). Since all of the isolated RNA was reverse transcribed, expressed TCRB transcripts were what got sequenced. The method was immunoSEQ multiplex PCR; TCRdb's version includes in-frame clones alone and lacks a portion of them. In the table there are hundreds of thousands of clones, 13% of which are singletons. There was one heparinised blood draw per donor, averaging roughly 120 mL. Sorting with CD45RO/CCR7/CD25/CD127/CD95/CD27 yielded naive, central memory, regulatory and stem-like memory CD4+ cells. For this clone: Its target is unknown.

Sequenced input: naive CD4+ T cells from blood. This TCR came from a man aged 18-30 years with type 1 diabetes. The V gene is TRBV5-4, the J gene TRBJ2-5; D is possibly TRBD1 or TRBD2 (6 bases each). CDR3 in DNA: TGTGCCAGCAGCTGGCGCGGGACACAGAGGAAGGAGACCCAGTACTTC. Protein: CASSWRGTQRKETQYF. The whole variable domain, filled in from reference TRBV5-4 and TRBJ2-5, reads ETGVTQSPTHLIKTRGQQVTLRCSSQSGHNTVSWYQQALGQGPQFIFQYYREEENGRGNFPPRFSGLQFPNYSSELNVNALELDDSALYLCASSWRGTQRKETQYFGPGTRLLVL.